This is a list of T cell receptor beta chains from one sample in a study of patients and donors after allogeneic stem cell transplantation. TCRdb independently ran MiXCR on the RT-PCR reads; one entry per CDR3 protein. The sample lists about 8,800 distinct CDR3 sequences, roughly 4% seen once, with 15% to 20% in the top ten. Sequencing was carried out using blood, either unsorted or a sorted T cell fraction (not recorded which). These receptors originate from a human donor who was either an allogeneic HSCT recipient or a stem cell or donor lymphocyte infusion donor (not recorded which). It is not recorded whose cells these are; they may come from a transplant donor. The CDR3 runs from the conserved cysteine through the conserved F or W. The order of the fields is CDR3 DNA, CDR3 protein, D gene, clone size, V gene, J gene. A D gene is named only where the DNA matches it firmly. A clone size is listed for some rows: how often the clone was seen (once, few, many), or a class if it is expanded.

cdr3_nt: TGTGCCAGCAGCTATCAACGACTAGCCAAAAACATTCAGTACTTC
cdr3_aa: CASSYQRLAKNIQYF
d_call: -
clone_size: many
v_call: TRBV7-9
j_call: TRBJ2-4

cdr3_nt: TGTGCCACCTCTCGGGCTAGCGGGAGTGTCGGGGAGCTGTTTTTT
cdr3_aa: CATSRASGSVGELFF
d_call: TRBD2
clone_size: -
v_call: TRBV9
j_call: TRBJ2-2

cdr3_nt: TGCGCCAGCAGCCAGGGACTAGCGGGACGGTACGAGCAGTACTTC
cdr3_aa: CASSQGLAGRYEQYF
d_call: TRBD2
clone_size: many
v_call: TRBV4-1
j_call: TRBJ2-7

cdr3_nt: TGCGCCAGCAGCCGACAGGGGGACTACGAGCAGTACTTC
cdr3_aa: CASSRQGDYEQYF
d_call: TRBD1
clone_size: medium-sized
v_call: TRBV5-1
j_call: TRBJ2-7

cdr3_nt: TGTGCCAGCAGCTTACTGGGACCTGGGGAGACCCAGTACTTC
cdr3_aa: CASSLLGPGETQYF
d_call: -
clone_size: many
v_call: TRBV11-2
j_call: TRBJ2-5

cdr3_nt: TGTGCCAGCAGTCCGGTGGGGGAGACCCAGTACTTC
cdr3_aa: CASSPVGETQYF
d_call: -
clone_size: many
v_call: TRBV2
j_call: TRBJ2-5

cdr3_nt: TGTGCCAGCACCACTGGACAGACTGAAAAACTGTTTTTT
cdr3_aa: CASTTGQTEKLFF
d_call: -
clone_size: many
v_call: TRBV7-2
j_call: TRBJ1-4

cdr3_nt: TGTGCCACCAGCAGAGAGGGGGGCGTGGCCTACGAGCAGTACTTC
cdr3_aa: CATSREGGVAYEQYF
d_call: -
clone_size: -
v_call: TRBV15
j_call: TRBJ2-7

cdr3_nt: TGTGCCAGCAGCGTAGACGAACGAGAGACCCAGTACTTC
cdr3_aa: CASSVDERETQYF
d_call: -
clone_size: many
v_call: TRBV7-9
j_call: TRBJ2-5

cdr3_nt: TGTGCCAGCAGCCGGGACAGGGGAACTGAAGCTTTCTTT
cdr3_aa: CASSRDRGTEAFF
d_call: TRBD1
clone_size: many
v_call: TRBV5-6
j_call: TRBJ1-1

cdr3_nt: TGTGCCAGCAGCCAAGATCGACGAGGTTCTAGGACAGATACGCAGTATTTT
cdr3_aa: CASSQDRRGSRTDTQYF
d_call: -
clone_size: many
v_call: TRBV3-1
j_call: TRBJ2-3

cdr3_nt: TGTGCCAGCAGCAAGGGACTAGCGGGAGCTACAGATACGCAGTATTTT
cdr3_aa: CASSKGLAGATDTQYF
d_call: TRBD2
clone_size: many
v_call: TRBV7-3
j_call: TRBJ2-3

cdr3_nt: TGCAGTGCTAGAGATCCCCGGACAGGGGGTAGTACTGGCTACACCTTC
cdr3_aa: CSARDPRTGGSTGYTF
d_call: TRBD1
clone_size: medium-sized
v_call: TRBV20-1
j_call: TRBJ1-2

cdr3_nt: TGTGCCAGCAGCTCCATACAGGGGGGTTTGAATTCACCCCTCCACTTT
cdr3_aa: CASSSIQGGLNSPLHF
d_call: TRBD1
clone_size: medium-sized
v_call: TRBV7-9
j_call: TRBJ1-6

cdr3_nt: TGTGCCAGCAGTTTTGAAGGGAGGGCGGCAGATACGCAGTATTTT
cdr3_aa: CASSFEGRAADTQYF
d_call: TRBD2
clone_size: many
v_call: TRBV6-5
j_call: TRBJ2-3

cdr3_nt: TGTGCCATCAGTGAGGTTGCACATGGGGCCAACGTCCTGACTTTC
cdr3_aa: CAISEVAHGANVLTF
d_call: -
clone_size: many
v_call: TRBV10-3
j_call: TRBJ2-6

cdr3_nt: TGTGCCAGCAGCCAAGTAATGGGGGAGCTGTTTTTT
cdr3_aa: CASSQVMGELFF
d_call: -
clone_size: many
v_call: TRBV14
j_call: TRBJ2-2

cdr3_nt: TGTGCCAGCAGCTTAGTGGTGAACACTGAAGCTTTCTTT
cdr3_aa: CASSLVVNTEAFF
d_call: -
clone_size: medium-sized
v_call: TRBV7-9
j_call: TRBJ1-1

cdr3_nt: TGTGCCAGCAGCTTAGCTGGGGCCAACGTCCTGACTTTC
cdr3_aa: CASSLAGANVLTF
d_call: -
clone_size: few
v_call: TRBV7-9
j_call: TRBJ2-6

cdr3_nt: TGTGCCAGCAGTCTACTAGCGGTTTCCACAGATACGCAGTATTTT
cdr3_aa: CASSLLAVSTDTQYF
d_call: TRBD2
clone_size: many
v_call: TRBV7-7
j_call: TRBJ2-3

cdr3_nt: TGTGCCAGCAGCTCCCAAATCGTGGCTGAAGCTTTCTTT
cdr3_aa: CASSSQIVAEAFF
d_call: -
clone_size: many
v_call: TRBV11-2
j_call: TRBJ1-1

cdr3_nt: TGTGCCAGCAGTTACTCGAGCGGGGGGTACAATGAGCAGTTCTTC
cdr3_aa: CASSYSSGGYNEQFF
d_call: TRBD2
clone_size: many
v_call: TRBV6-5
j_call: TRBJ2-1

cdr3_nt: TGTGCCAGCAGCGTCGCCGGGACAGGGGAGCAGTACTTC
cdr3_aa: CASSVAGTGEQYF
d_call: TRBD1
clone_size: many
v_call: TRBV9
j_call: TRBJ2-7

cdr3_nt: TGTGCCAGCAGCCTGGGAGGTGGTGGGGGGCAAGAGACCCAGTACTTC
cdr3_aa: CASSLGGGGGQETQYF
d_call: -
clone_size: many
v_call: TRBV7-7
j_call: TRBJ2-5

cdr3_nt: TGCGCCAGCAGCTTGGGACTAGCGGGCAGCACAGATACGCAGTATTTT
cdr3_aa: CASSLGLAGSTDTQYF
d_call: TRBD2
clone_size: medium-sized
v_call: TRBV5-1
j_call: TRBJ2-3

cdr3_nt: TGCGCCAGCAGCTTGGAAGGGGATAGCAATCAGCCCCAGCATTTT
cdr3_aa: CASSLEGDSNQPQHF
d_call: -
clone_size: medium-sized
v_call: TRBV5-1
j_call: TRBJ1-5

cdr3_nt: TGTGCCAGCTCACTTAGCGGCCCCTACAATGAGCAGTTCTTC
cdr3_aa: CASSLSGPYNEQFF
d_call: -
clone_size: many
v_call: TRBV18
j_call: TRBJ2-1

cdr3_nt: TGTGCCAGCAGAAGAGGGACTAGCGGATCCTACGAGCAGTACTTC
cdr3_aa: CASRRGTSGSYEQYF
d_call: TRBD2
clone_size: many
v_call: TRBV6-5
j_call: TRBJ2-7

cdr3_nt: TGTGCCATCAGTGTGGATAGCGGGAGCAAAAACATTCAGTACTTC
cdr3_aa: CAISVDSGSKNIQYF
d_call: TRBD2
clone_size: medium-sized
v_call: TRBV10-3
j_call: TRBJ2-4

cdr3_nt: TGTGCCAGCAGCTCCGATGTTGGGTACTTGGGCATTCAGTACTTC
cdr3_aa: CASSSDVGYLGIQYF
d_call: -
clone_size: many
v_call: TRBV7-9
j_call: TRBJ2-4

cdr3_nt: TGCGCCAGCAGCCAAGAACCGCTGGTTCAGCTTTTTTCACCCCTCCACTTT
cdr3_aa: CASSQEPLVQLFSPLHF
d_call: -
clone_size: medium-sized
v_call: TRBV4-3
j_call: TRBJ1-6

cdr3_nt: TGCAGCGTTGCAACAGGGCTCACCACTGAAGCTTTCTTT
cdr3_aa: CSVATGLTTEAFF
d_call: -
clone_size: medium-sized
v_call: TRBV29-1
j_call: TRBJ1-1

cdr3_nt: TGTGCCACCAGCAGAGGGGGGAATTTCTACGAGCAGTACTTC
cdr3_aa: CATSRGGNFYEQYF
d_call: -
clone_size: many
v_call: TRBV15
j_call: TRBJ2-7

cdr3_nt: TGTGCCATCAGTGGGGGTCGGAAGAACACTGAAGCTTTCTTT
cdr3_aa: CAISGGRKNTEAFF
d_call: -
clone_size: many
v_call: TRBV10-3
j_call: TRBJ1-1

cdr3_nt: TGTGCCAGCAGCCGCCCCCCGGCAGATACGCAGTATTTT
cdr3_aa: CASSRPPADTQYF
d_call: -
clone_size: many
v_call: TRBV12-3/TRBV12-4
j_call: TRBJ2-3

cdr3_nt: TGTGCCAGCAGTTATGGGGGGCTCGGGGAGCTGTTTTTT
cdr3_aa: CASSYGGLGELFF
d_call: -
clone_size: medium-sized
v_call: TRBV12-3/TRBV12-4
j_call: TRBJ2-2

cdr3_nt: TGTGCCAGCTCACCACCCCGGGGGCGAGCGCAGTTCTTC
cdr3_aa: CASSPPRGRAQFF
d_call: -
clone_size: many
v_call: TRBV18
j_call: TRBJ2-1

cdr3_nt: TGTGCCAGCAGCTTGGGGAGGGTGACCAATCAGCCCCAGCATTTT
cdr3_aa: CASSLGRVTNQPQHF
d_call: -
clone_size: many
v_call: TRBV5-8
j_call: TRBJ1-5

cdr3_nt: TGCAGTGCGCCGGACAGTTACCAAGAGACCCAGTACTTC
cdr3_aa: CSAPDSYQETQYF
d_call: -
clone_size: many
v_call: TRBV20-1
j_call: TRBJ2-5

cdr3_nt: TGTGCCAGCAATAACCAGGGACCTCTCCGCGGAGGCACTGAAGCTTTCTTT
cdr3_aa: CASNNQGPLRGGTEAFF
d_call: -
clone_size: many
v_call: TRBV28
j_call: TRBJ1-1

cdr3_nt: TGCGCCAGCAGCTTCGCCGGGACCAACACCGGGGAGCTGTTTTTT
cdr3_aa: CASSFAGTNTGELFF
d_call: -
clone_size: many
v_call: TRBV5-1
j_call: TRBJ2-2

cdr3_nt: TGTGCCAGCAGCTTAGTTTCGGGGGCCAAAAACATTCAGTACTTC
cdr3_aa: CASSLVSGAKNIQYF
d_call: -
clone_size: many
v_call: TRBV7-9
j_call: TRBJ2-4

cdr3_nt: TGTGCCAGCAGGCCGACAGTTCCCTACGAGCAGTACTTC
cdr3_aa: CASRPTVPYEQYF
d_call: -
clone_size: many
v_call: TRBV2
j_call: TRBJ2-7

cdr3_nt: TGTGCCAGCAGCCAACAGGGTAACCAGCCCCAGCATTTT
cdr3_aa: CASSQQGNQPQHF
d_call: -
clone_size: many
v_call: TRBV9
j_call: TRBJ1-5

cdr3_nt: TGCAGTGCTCCGGACAGGGCCGGAACCCGGACCTACGAGCAGTACTTC
cdr3_aa: CSAPDRAGTRTYEQYF
d_call: TRBD1
clone_size: many
v_call: TRBV20-1
j_call: TRBJ2-7